The 26 T cell receptor beta chains presented below share a single source sample, sequenced in a study of T cell responses to AZD1222 COVID-19 vaccine. Profiled with immunoSEQ multiplex PCR; TCRdb holds only in-frame clones, not every one. The sample shows tens of thousands of clones, roughly 80% of them seen only once. The sample was peripheral blood, taken on day 0 of AZD1222 vaccination. These receptors were obtained from an adult in good health.

This sequence joins TRBV4-1 and TRBJ2-1, with TRBD2 identical over 9 bases. Trimming at V came to 4 bases and at J to 8 bases, leaving 9 bases not matched to a gene. This CDR3 has 15 amino acids. Germline CDR1 reads MGHRA; CDR2 reads YSYEKL. The CDR3 DNA reads as TGCGCCAGCAGCCCTCGCGGGGGGGTACTCGATGAGCAGTTCTTC. It translates to CASSPRGGVLDEQFF.

This chain connects TRBV7-3 to TRBJ2-6; 10 nucleotides agree with TRBD2. Germline CDR1 is SGHTA and CDR2 is FQGTGA. CDR3 length equals 19 residues. Trimming cost V 5 bases and J 4 bases; bases outside gene matches: 14. The chain's CDR3 is CASSPVASGSMSGANVLTF. CDR3 bases: TGTGCCAGCAGCCCCGTGGCTAGCGGGAGTATGTCGGGGGCCAACGTCCTGACTTTC.

The V and J genes are TRBV27 and TRBJ2-7, with D perhaps given as TRBD1 or TRBD2 (5 bases each). CDR1 is MNHEY, CDR2 SMNVEV, per germline (reference sequence). CDR3 length: 15 residues. The V and J ends lost 4 bases and 2 bases respectively, with 15 bases between them. The CDR3 sequence is CASSSWGNPAYEQYF. The CDR3 coding sequence is TGTGCCAGCAGTTCGTGGGGGAACCCTGCCTACGAGCAGTACTTC.

The chain links TRBV11-3 to TRBJ2-5, with TRBD2 matching 9 bases. Germline assignment: CDR1 SGHNT and CDR2 YENEEA. The trim removed 5 bases at V and 2 bases at J, leaving 6 bases unmatched. CDR3 length: 15 amino acids. CDR3 sequence: CASSHGTSRQETQYF. The CDR3 DNA is TGTGCCAGCAGCCACGGGACTAGCCGACAAGAGACCCAGTACTTC.

The gene calls are TRBV7-8 and TRBJ1-5; a weak D match, TRBD1 (5 bases). The CDR3 spans 15 residues. The V end was cut by 5 bases, the J end by 1 base, with 12 bases between. In germline, CDR1 is SGHVS, CDR2 FQNEAQ. Here the CDR3 DNA reads TGTGCCAGCAGCCTCAGAGGGGACAGCAATCAGCCCCAGCATTTT. This codes for CASSLRGDSNQPQHF. Full variable domain (remainder filled in from reference TRBV7-8 and TRBJ1-5): GAGVSQSPRYKVAKRGQDVALRCDPISGHVSLFWYQQALGQGPEFLTYFQNEAQLDKSGLPSDRFFAERPEGSVSTLKIQRTQQEDSAVYLCASSLRGDSNQPQHFGDGTRLSIL.

This clone showed up just once. The chain uses TRBV7-9 and TRBJ2-7, with TRBD2 identical over 8 bases. Germline V CDR1 and CDR2: SEHNR, FQNEAQ (reference sequence). J gave up 0 bases and V 7 bases, and 11 bases lay outside the gene matches. The CDR3 runs to 16 residues. The CDR3 bases are TGTGCCAGCACCAAAATGGGACTAGGGGACTCCTACGAGCAGTACTTC. Translation gives CASTKMGLGDSYEQYF.

The sample holds one count of this clone. The chain uses TRBV3-1 (or the pseudogene TRBV3-2) and TRBJ2-7, with D possibly called TRBD1 or TRBD2 (5 bases each). Deletions cut 4 bases from V and 0 bases from J, with 16 bases between. CDR3 size: 16 residues. The germline V gene has CDR1 LGHDT and CDR2 YNNKEL (reference sequence). The CDR3 loop reads CASSPRDGDFSYEQYF. The DNA of the CDR3 is TGTGCCAGCAGCCCTCGGGACGGCGATTTCTCCTACGAGCAGTACTTC.

This clone was counted between two and nine times. Additional DNA sequences in this sample encode the identical CDR3. The CDR3 is CASSLASGTYEQYF. The DNA for the CDR3 is TGTGCCAGCAGCTTAGCTAGCGGGACGTACGAGCAGTACTTC. V is TRBV11-1 and J is TRBJ2-7; 8 bases align to TRBD2. CDR1 and CDR2 (germline): SGHAT, FQDESV (reference sequence). After removal of 0 bases from V and 4 bases from J, the junction contained 2 bases not matched to a gene. This CDR3 contains 14 residues.

This chain links TRBV6-5 with TRBJ2-7, with D unresolved. The CDR3 runs to 13 residues. Between the trimmed V and J ends, which lost 7 bases and 2 bases, there was a span of 12 bases. Germline lookup yields CDR1 MNHEY and CDR2 SVGAGI. CDR3 coding DNA: TGTGCCAGCACAGAGGCGGCAACCTACGAGCAGTACTTC. Protein: CASTEAATYEQYF.

This sequence joins TRBV2 and TRBJ2-7; perhaps TRBD1 as D (8 bases). The length of the CDR3 is 13 residues. Trimming removed 8 bases at V and 6 bases at J, with 17 bases between. Germline CDR1 and CDR2: SNHLY and FYNNEI. CDR3 coding DNA: TGTGCCAGCGGGAGGGCAGGGGGCCGCGAGCAGTACTTC. As protein: CASGRAGGREQYF.

V is TRBV4-2 and J is TRBJ1-2; D not resolved. Germline lookup yields CDR1 LGHNA and CDR2 YNFKEQ. V lost 0 bases to trimming and J lost 4 bases, with 9 bases between them. This CDR3 spans 14 amino acids. In DNA, the CDR3 is TGTGCCAGCAGCCAAGATCGGGTGACCTATGGCTACACCTTC. Translation: CASSQDRVTYGYTF.

The V and J genes are TRBV25-1 and TRBJ2-4; D is ambiguous. The CDR3 is made up of 16 amino acids. Germline lookup yields CDR1 MGHDK and CDR2 SYGVNS. The ends were cut back, 2 bases at V and 0 bases at J, with 11 bases in the middle. CDR3 residues: CASSEPGLGAKNIQYF. Written as DNA, the CDR3 is TGTGCCAGCAGTGAACCCGGGTTGGGAGCCAAAAACATTCAGTACTTC.

V is TRBV5-3 and J is TRBJ1-2, with TRBD1 matching over 10 bases. TRBV5-3 is classed as an ORF, of uncertain function. J gave up 2 bases and V 5 bases, and 3 bases lay outside the gene matches. This CDR3 contains 14 residues. The CDR3 sequence is CARRRTGGNYGYTF. DNA of the CDR3: TGTGCCAGAAGACGGACAGGGGGAAACTATGGCTACACCTTC.

The chain is built from TRBV4-1 and TRBJ2-6, with D uncertain. The CDR3 runs to 16 residues. Germline-derived CDR1 and CDR2 are MGHRA and YSYEKL. V was trimmed by 1 base and J by 0 bases, leaving 7 bases between them. As DNA, the CDR3 is TGCGCCAGCAGCCAAGTCCAGAACTCTGGGGCCAACGTCCTGACTTTC. Encoded protein: CASSQVQNSGANVLTF.

This clone was seen a few times. The CDR3 sequence: CASSPWRSSGRQSLQETQYF. CDR3 nucleotide sequence: TGTGCCAGCAGCCCGTGGAGGTCTAGCGGGAGGCAGTCACTTCAAGAGACCCAGTACTTC. This chain uses TRBV14 with TRBJ2-5; 11 nucleotides match TRBD2. Germline CDR1 reads SGHDN; CDR2 reads FVKESK. After removal of 4 bases from V and 2 bases from J, the junction contained 18 bases not matched to a gene. The CDR3 covers 20 residues.

The J gene is TRBJ1-5, the V gene TRBV2; 7 nucleotides agree with TRBD1. CDR3 length equals 14 residues. Trimming cost V 2 bases and J 6 bases; bases outside gene matches: 4. CDR1 and CDR2 (germline): SNHLY, FYNNEI. CDR3 region: CASSERQGSQPQHF. CDR3 in DNA: TGTGCCAGCAGTGAAAGACAGGGCAGTCAGCCCCAGCATTTT.

Comments on this clone: Other DNA sequences of this sample code for an identical CDR3. The chain uses TRBV4-3 and TRBJ2-1; D unresolved. This CDR3 comprises 14 residues. Germline assignment: CDR1 LGHNA and CDR2 YSLEER. Deletions cut 1 base from V and 2 bases from J, with 6 bases between. CDR3 DNA sequence: TGCGCCAGCAGCCAAGGGCCTGCCTACAATGAGCAGTTCTTC. Its translation is CASSQGPAYNEQFF.

This clone was seen once. J is TRBJ1-2 and V is TRBV19; 7 nucleotides agree with TRBD1. Germline assignment: CDR1 LNHDA and CDR2 SQIVND (reference sequence). The CDR3 has 14 amino acids. Trimming at V came to 4 bases and at J to 11 bases, leaving 13 bases not matched to a gene. The CDR3 here is CASSTGTVWDLYTF. The CDR3 DNA sequence: TGTGCCAGTAGTACCGGGACAGTATGGGATTTGTACACCTTC. The variable domain in full, with the rest retrieved from reference TRBV19 and TRBJ1-2, is DGGITQSPKYLFRKEGQNVTLSCEQNLNHDAMYWYRQDPGQGLRLIYYSQIVNDFQKGDIAEGYSVSREKKESFPLTVTSAQKNPTAFYLCASSTGTVWDLYTFGSGTRLTVV.

The chain has TRBV2 and TRBJ2-7, with D perhaps being TRBD1 or TRBD2 (5 bases each). CDR1 and CDR2 from the germline V gene are SNHLY and FYNNEI. With 4 bases removed from V and 6 bases from J, the gap between germline ends came to 19 bases. There are 15 residues in the CDR3. DNA for the CDR3: TGTGCCAGCAGTGTAGGTCTTATCCGGGGCGGCGAGCAGTACTTC. This gives the protein CASSVGLIRGGEQYF.

In nucleotides, the CDR3 is TGTGCCAGCAGCTTGGGAGGAACGGAGGAAAAACTGTTTTTT. This sequence encodes CASSLGGTEEKLFF. V gene TRBV5-4 combines with J gene TRBJ1-4; the D is unclear. CDR3 length: 14 amino acids. Germline loops: CDR1 SGHNT, CDR2 YYREEE (reference sequence). Trimming shortened V by 0 bases and J by 8 bases, and 11 bases separated the two germline ends. Complete variable domain (other parts from reference TRBV5-4 and TRBJ1-4): ETGVTQSPTHLIKTRGQQVTLRCSSQSGHNTVSWYQQALGQGPQFIFQYYREEENGRGNFPPRFSGLQFPNYSSELNVNALELDDSALYLCASSLGGTEEKLFFGSGTQLSVL.

This chain joins TRBV29-1 and TRBJ2-1, with D tentatively TRBD2 (5 bases). Germline values: CDR1 SQVTM, CDR2 ANQGSEA. V lost 2 bases and J 5 bases, leaving 10 bases between the germline ends. This CDR3 contains 13 residues. CDR3 bases: TGCAGCGTTGAATCGGGGTCTCACAATGAGCAGTTCTTC. Translating it yields CSVESGSHNEQFF.

V gene TRBV6-4 combines with J gene TRBJ2-1; D is perhaps TRBD2 (6 bases). From germline, CDR1 is MRHNA and CDR2 SNTAGT. This CDR3 is built from 15 residues. Trimming pared 6 bases from V and 8 bases from J, leaving 20 bases between. The DNA of the CDR3 is TGTGCCAGCAGCGTCTCTAGCGTCCCGGGCGATGAGCAGTTCTTC. Its translation: CASSVSSVPGDEQFF.

The chain joins TRBV28 to TRBJ2-4; either TRBD1 or TRBD2 may supply D (6 bases each). This CDR3 has 13 residues. V was trimmed by 8 bases and J by 5 bases, leaving 13 bases between them. The germline gives CDR1 MDHEN, CDR2 SYDVKM. The CDR3 protein is CASRPGGENIQYF. CDR3 coding DNA: TGTGCCAGCCGCCCCGGGGGCGAAAACATTCAGTACTTC.

The V gene is TRBV9, the J gene TRBJ2-1; TRBD2 agrees at 10 bases. In germline, CDR1 is SGDLS, CDR2 YYNGEE. With V trimmed by 4 bases and J by 5 bases, 6 bases remained unmatched. This CDR3 comprises 15 residues. CDR3: CASSSLAGANNEQFF. The CDR3 nucleotides are TGTGCCAGCAGCTCCCTAGCGGGGGCCAACAATGAGCAGTTCTTC.

The CDR3 protein is CASNRQGNEQFF. In DNA form, the CDR3 reads TGTGCCAGCAACCGACAGGGCAATGAGCAGTTCTTC. The chain links TRBV25-1 to TRBJ2-1; 7 bases agree with TRBD1. The length of the CDR3 is 12 residues. Germline CDR1 and CDR2: MGHDK and SYGVNS. The V and J ends lost 7 bases and 6 bases, in that order; junction bases with no gene match: 3.

The V and J genes are TRBV6-2 or TRBV6-3 and TRBJ2-7; D gene unclear. The CDR3 covers 16 residues. V was cut by 2 bases and J by 0 bases, with 14 bases left in between. Germline CDR1 reads MNHEY; CDR2 reads SVGEGT. The CDR3 spells CASSYGSPISSYEQYF. The DNA for the CDR3 is TGTGCCAGCAGTTACGGGTCGCCAATTAGCTCCTACGAGCAGTACTTC.